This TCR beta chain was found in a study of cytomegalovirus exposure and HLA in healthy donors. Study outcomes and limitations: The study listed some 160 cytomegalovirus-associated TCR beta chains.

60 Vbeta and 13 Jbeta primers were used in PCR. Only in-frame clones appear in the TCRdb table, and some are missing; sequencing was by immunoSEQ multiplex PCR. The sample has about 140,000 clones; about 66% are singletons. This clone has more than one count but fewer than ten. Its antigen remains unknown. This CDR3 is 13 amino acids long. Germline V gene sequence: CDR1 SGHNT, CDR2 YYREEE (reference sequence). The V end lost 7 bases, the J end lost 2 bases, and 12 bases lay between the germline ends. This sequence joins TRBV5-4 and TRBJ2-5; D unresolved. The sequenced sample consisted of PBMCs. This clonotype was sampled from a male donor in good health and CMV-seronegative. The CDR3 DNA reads TGTGCCAGCTCCCCCTATAATCAAGAGACCCAGTACTTC. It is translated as CASSPYNQETQYF.